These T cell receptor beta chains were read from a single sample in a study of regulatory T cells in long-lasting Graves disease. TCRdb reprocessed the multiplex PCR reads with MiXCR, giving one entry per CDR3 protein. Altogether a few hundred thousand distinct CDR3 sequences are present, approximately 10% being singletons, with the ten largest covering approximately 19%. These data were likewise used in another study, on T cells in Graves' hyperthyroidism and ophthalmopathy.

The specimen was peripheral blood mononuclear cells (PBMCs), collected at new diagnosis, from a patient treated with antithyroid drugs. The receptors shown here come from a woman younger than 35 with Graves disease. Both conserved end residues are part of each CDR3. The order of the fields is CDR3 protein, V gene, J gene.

CASRRGALNTEAFF	TRBV6-1	TRBJ1-1
CASSTKPGLAYEQYF	TRBV28	TRBJ2-7
CSASRPLAGTYEQYF	TRBV20-1	TRBJ2-7
CASSEGSGVGTDTQYF	TRBV2	TRBJ2-3
CASTGETSQETQYF	TRBV12-3/TRBV12-4	TRBJ2-5
CASSVAQGAMTDTQYF	TRBV9	TRBJ2-3
CAISEKGNTEAFF	TRBV10-3	TRBJ1-1
CASSPGVAGAHEQFF	TRBV6-1	TRBJ2-1
CASSYSGWAGELFF	TRBV6-5	TRBJ2-2
CASSPKGGNTIYF	TRBV27	TRBJ1-3
CASSLGSATPNTEAFF	TRBV11-2	TRBJ1-1
CASGQGLDNTGELFF	TRBV9	TRBJ2-2
CASSPSRMNTGELFF	TRBV7-8	TRBJ2-2
CASSRSVDEQFF	TRBV18	TRBJ2-1
CASSLRGSAGANVLTF	TRBV7-3	TRBJ2-6
CASSQDPSSSGANVLTF	TRBV4-3	TRBJ2-6
CASSLGPAVTEAFF	TRBV19	TRBJ1-1
CASSYDREKARYTF	TRBV4-2	TRBJ1-2
CASSMVPEEPQHF	TRBV19	TRBJ1-5
CSVESGSGVLGELFF	TRBV29-1	TRBJ2-2
CASSIVGGTQYF	TRBV19	TRBJ2-5
CASTSREGLAHYNEQFF	TRBV25-1	TRBJ2-1
CASSQGQGPNQPQHF	TRBV4-1	TRBJ1-5
CASSLLSGQFF	TRBV28	TRBJ2-1
CSLRGSRWNEQFF	TRBV29-1	NA
CASSITAPSGELFF	TRBV5-1	TRBJ2-2
CASSLLDYSSHEQFF	TRBV12-3/TRBV12-4	TRBJ2-1
CASSQEQAISYEQYF	TRBV3-1	TRBJ2-7
CASSYRLAGDLQETQYF	TRBV7-3	TRBJ2-5